This TCR beta chain emerged from a study of human T cells and chemical hapten exposure. About the study: The study sensitized with 2% DPC on a 2 cm by 2 cm patch of upper inner arm skin.

Concerning this clonotype itself: Its antigen is as yet unknown. The junction and the germline gene differ at one end; a read error may be behind it.

Study findings and constraints: DPC sensitization did not alter TCRs above 1 in 1000 frequency.

Germline CDR1 and CDR2: SNHLY and FYNNEI. The CDR3 totals 13 residues. The time point was: patch test 2, 6 weeks after DPC sensitization. The treatment is: therapeutic diphenylcyclopropenone sensitization with weekly scalp DPC. The library tagged each cDNA molecule with unique molecular identifiers. MiXCR, run by TCRdb on the RACE reads, gives a single entry per CDR3 protein. The sample has about 78,000 distinct CDR3 sequences, over 6.5% seen once. This chain uses TRBV2 with TRBJ1-1; D unresolved. This material consisted of whole blood, taken in connection with sensitization to the hapten diphenylcyclopropenone (DPC). This clonotype was sampled from a woman between 50 and 59 years old with alopecia areata. Some clones in this sample may be carry-over from other donors' samples. The CDR3 DNA sequence: TGTGCCAGCAGCGAAGGTCCCAATATTGAAGCTTTCTTT. Its protein is CASSEGPNIEAFF.